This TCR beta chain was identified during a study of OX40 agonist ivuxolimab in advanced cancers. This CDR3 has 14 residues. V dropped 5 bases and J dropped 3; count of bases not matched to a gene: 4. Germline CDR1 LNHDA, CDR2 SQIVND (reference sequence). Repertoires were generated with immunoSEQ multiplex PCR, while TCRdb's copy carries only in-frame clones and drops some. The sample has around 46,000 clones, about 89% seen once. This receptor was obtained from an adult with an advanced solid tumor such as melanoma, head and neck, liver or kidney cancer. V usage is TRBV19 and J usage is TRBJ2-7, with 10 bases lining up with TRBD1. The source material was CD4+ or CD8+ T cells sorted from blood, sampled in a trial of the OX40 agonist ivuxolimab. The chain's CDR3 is CASSVGTGVYEQYF. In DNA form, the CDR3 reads TGTGCCAGTAGTGTCGGGACAGGGGTCTACGAGCAGTACTTC.